Here is one T cell receptor (beta chain) with its context. V was clipped by 4 bases and J by 0 bases, with 13 bases between them. CDR1 is SEHNR, CDR2 FQNEAQ, per germline (reference sequence). The CDR3 is 16 residues long. The data were taken from a study of shared clonotypes between healthy human individuals. Generated by immunoSEQ multiplex PCR, the TCRdb table keeps only in-frame clones and is missing some. Among a few million clones listed, roughly 92% were seen once. The clonotype originates from a man aged 18 to 30 in good health. The V call is TRBV7-9, the J call TRBJ1-3; D is perhaps TRBD1 (5 bases). Sequenced input: naive CD4+ T cells sorted from blood. As for subset: CD45RA+ positively selected. The CDR3 spells CASSSITGISGNTIYF. The CDR3 DNA sequence: TGTGCCAGCAGCTCCATCACAGGAATCTCTGGAAACACCATATATTTT. Complete variable domain (other parts from reference TRBV7-9 and TRBJ1-3): DTGVSQNPRHKITKRGQNVTFRCDPISEHNRLYWYRQTLGQGPEFLTYFQNEAQLEKSRLLSDRFSAERPKGSFSTLEIQRTEQGDSAMYLCASSSITGISGNTIYFGEGSWLTVV.